Each of the 5 T cell receptor beta chains below was sequenced from the same sample in a study of T cell repertoires in cytomegalovirus infection. TCRdb re-called the reads through MiXCR, storing one row per CDR3 protein. The table includes approximately 260,000 distinct CDR3 sequences, 22% detected once. Their antigens are not known. The sequencing here drew on cultured PBMCs, taken from culture after CMV antigen stimulation. These receptors all stem from a human donor in good health (CMV status not recorded). Some clones in this sample may be carry-over from other donors' samples.

This clonotype has just a few counts. This rearrangement joins TRBV29-1 to TRBJ2-2; a possible D gene is TRBD1 (5 bases). Per germline, CDR1 SQVTM and CDR2 ANQGSEA. This CDR3 spans 13 amino acids. Trimming left V 2 bases short and J 4 bases short, with 8 bases between. CDR3 DNA: TGCAGCGTTGAACAGGGTATCACCGGGGAGCTGTTTTTT. This gives the protein CSVEQGITGELFF.

This chain uses TRBV15 with TRBJ2-3; no clear D. Trimming pared 1 base from V and 6 bases from J, leaving 8 bases between. The CDR3 length is 13 residues. Germline V gene sequence: CDR1 LNHNV, CDR2 YYDKDF (reference sequence). CDR3 region: CATSRGLGDTQYF. The CDR3 bases are TGTGCCACCAGCAGAGGTCTTGGGGATACGCAGTATTTT.

This clonotype showed up many times. The chain recombines TRBV7-9 with TRBJ1-5; tentative D call: TRBD1 (5 bases). The CDR3 loop spans 15 amino acids. The germline gives CDR1 SEHNR, CDR2 FQNEAQ (reference sequence). The ends were cut back, 0 bases at V and 4 bases at J, with 10 bases in the middle. CDR3 nucleotides: TGTGCCAGCAGCTTAGCCGGGACGGCAAATCAGCCCCAGCATTTT. The encoded protein is CASSLAGTANQPQHF.

CDR3 sequence reads: CASSQRTGDLTGELFF. In nucleotides, the CDR3 is TGCGCCAGCAGCCAAAGGACAGGGGATCTTACCGGGGAGCTGTTTTTT. The rearrangement links TRBV4-3 to TRBJ2-2; 9 bases align to TRBD1. Looked up from germline, CDR1 is LGHNA and CDR2 is YSLEER. Trimming at V came to 2 bases and at J to 5 bases, leaving 6 bases not matched to a gene. The CDR3 consists of 16 residues.

The chain joins TRBV20-1 to TRBJ2-3, with D possibly matching TRBD2 (6 bases). Trimming removed 4 bases from V and 3 bases from J, with 20 bases in between. The germline V gene has CDR1 DFQATT and CDR2 SNEGSKA (reference sequence). The CDR3 is 16 residues long. CDR3 loop: CSAKSFIGSHTDTQYF. DNA of the CDR3: TGCAGTGCTAAGAGTTTTATCGGGAGCCATACAGATACGCAGTATTTT.